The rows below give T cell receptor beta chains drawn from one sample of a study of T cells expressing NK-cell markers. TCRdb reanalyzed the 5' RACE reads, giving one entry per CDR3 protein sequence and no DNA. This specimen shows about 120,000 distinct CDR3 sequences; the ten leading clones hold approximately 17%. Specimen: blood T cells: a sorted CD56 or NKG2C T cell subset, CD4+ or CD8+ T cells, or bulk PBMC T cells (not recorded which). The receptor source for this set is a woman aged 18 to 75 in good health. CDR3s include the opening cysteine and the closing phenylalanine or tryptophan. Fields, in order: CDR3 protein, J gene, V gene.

CASSLESSGGEETQYF | TRBJ2-5 | TRBV11-2
CAWSVYRYNEQFF | TRBJ2-1 | TRBV30
CASSLPTSSYNEQFF | TRBJ2-1 | TRBV5-1
CASSTSGGASGEQFF | TRBJ2-1 | TRBV12-3/TRBV12-4
CASSYVQTRQPQHF | TRBJ1-5 | TRBV6-5
CASSQHGGDYNEQFF | TRBJ2-1 | TRBV11-2
CASSTLVGELFF | TRBJ2-2 | TRBV19
CASSPAWDYNEQFF | TRBJ2-1 | TRBV3-1
CSARGGARGYTF | TRBJ1-2 | TRBV20-1
CASSTPSPGELFF | TRBJ2-2 | TRBV9
CASSLGLAGGELFF | TRBJ2-2 | TRBV12-3/TRBV12-4
CASSTSVRLAGGSYEQYF | TRBJ2-7 | TRBV5-4
CASSPDRGWFDEQFF | TRBJ2-1 | TRBV5-1
CASSIDLGSRGTQYF | TRBJ2-5 | TRBV19
CASSPRAIGTDTQYF | TRBJ2-3 | TRBV7-2
CAWGTGTSFSTDTQYF | TRBJ2-3 | TRBV30
CASRGANTGELFF | TRBJ2-2 | TRBV19
CASSHWTSGRANEQYF | TRBJ2-7 | TRBV12-3/TRBV12-4
CASSSPATVPHQPQHF | TRBJ1-5 | TRBV7-8
CASSLGGKLFF | TRBJ1-4 | TRBV5-1
CSATGAGGHYNEQFF | TRBJ2-1 | TRBV20-1
CASSLSVDSSEQYF | TRBJ2-7 | TRBV28
CASSSPAGELFF | TRBJ2-2 | TRBV27
CASSLAGATYEQYF | TRBJ2-7 | TRBV12-3/TRBV12-4
CASSTRLAGADTQYF | TRBJ2-3 | TRBV11-2
CSAPGLAGSGDTQYF | TRBJ2-3 | TRBV29-1
CASSDVGGNPSTDTQYF | TRBJ2-3 | TRBV10-2
CASRPGQGNGEQYF | TRBJ2-7 | TRBV5-6
CASSQDLDIPYEQYF | TRBJ2-7 | TRBV4-2
CASHRGDEQFF | TRBJ2-1 | TRBV25-1
CSARDHSLGSGGRYTGELFF | TRBJ2-2 | TRBV20-1